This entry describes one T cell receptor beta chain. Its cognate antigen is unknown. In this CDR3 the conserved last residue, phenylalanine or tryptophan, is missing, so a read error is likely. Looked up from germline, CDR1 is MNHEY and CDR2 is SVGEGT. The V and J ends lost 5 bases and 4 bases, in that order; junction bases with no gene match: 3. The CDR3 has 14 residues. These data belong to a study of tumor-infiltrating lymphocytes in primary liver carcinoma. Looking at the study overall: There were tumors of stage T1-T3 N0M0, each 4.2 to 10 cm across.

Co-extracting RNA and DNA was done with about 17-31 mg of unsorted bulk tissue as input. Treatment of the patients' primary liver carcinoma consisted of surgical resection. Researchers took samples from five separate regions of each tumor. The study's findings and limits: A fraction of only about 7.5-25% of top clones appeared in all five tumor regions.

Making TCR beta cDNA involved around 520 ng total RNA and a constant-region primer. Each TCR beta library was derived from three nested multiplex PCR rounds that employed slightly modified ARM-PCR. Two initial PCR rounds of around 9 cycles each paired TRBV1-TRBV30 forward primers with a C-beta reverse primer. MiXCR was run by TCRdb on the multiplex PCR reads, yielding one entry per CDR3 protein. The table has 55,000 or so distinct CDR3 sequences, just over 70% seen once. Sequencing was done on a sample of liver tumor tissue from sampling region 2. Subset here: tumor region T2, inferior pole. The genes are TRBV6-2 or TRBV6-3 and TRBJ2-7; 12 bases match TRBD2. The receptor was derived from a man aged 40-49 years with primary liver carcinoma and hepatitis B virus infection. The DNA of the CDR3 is TGTGCCAGCAGTAGACTAGCGGGAGTGTACGAGCAGTACTCC. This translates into CASSRLAGVYEQYS.